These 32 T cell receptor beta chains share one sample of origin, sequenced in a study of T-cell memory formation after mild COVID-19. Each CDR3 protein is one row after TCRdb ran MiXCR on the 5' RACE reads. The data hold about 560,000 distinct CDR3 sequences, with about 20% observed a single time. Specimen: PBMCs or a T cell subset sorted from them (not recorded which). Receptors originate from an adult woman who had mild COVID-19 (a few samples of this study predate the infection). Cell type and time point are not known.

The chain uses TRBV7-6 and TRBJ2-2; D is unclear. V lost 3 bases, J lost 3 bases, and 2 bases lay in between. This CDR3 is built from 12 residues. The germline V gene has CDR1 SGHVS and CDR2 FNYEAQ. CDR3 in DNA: TGTGCCAGCAGCTTTCACACCGGGGAGCTGTTTTTT. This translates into CASSFHTGELFF.

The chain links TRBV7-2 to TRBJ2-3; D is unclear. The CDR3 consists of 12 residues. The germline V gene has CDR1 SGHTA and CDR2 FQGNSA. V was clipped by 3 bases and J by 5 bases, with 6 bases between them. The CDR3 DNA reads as TGTGCCAGCAGCTTGAGGATAGATACGCAGTATTTT. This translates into CASSLRIDTQYF.

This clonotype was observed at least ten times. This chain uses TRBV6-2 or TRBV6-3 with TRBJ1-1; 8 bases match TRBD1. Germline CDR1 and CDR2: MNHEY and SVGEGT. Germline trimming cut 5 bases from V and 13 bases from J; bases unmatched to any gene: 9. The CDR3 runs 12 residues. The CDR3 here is CASSPLDRAVFF. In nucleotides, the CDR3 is TGTGCCAGCAGTCCGCTGGACAGGGCGGTTTTCTTT.

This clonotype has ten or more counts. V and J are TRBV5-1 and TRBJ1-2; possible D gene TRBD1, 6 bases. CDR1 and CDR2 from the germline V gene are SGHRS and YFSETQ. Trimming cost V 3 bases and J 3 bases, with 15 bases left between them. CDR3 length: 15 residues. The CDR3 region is CASSSGQASDYGYTF. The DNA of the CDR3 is TGCGCCAGCAGCTCGGGACAAGCATCTGACTATGGCTACACCTTC.

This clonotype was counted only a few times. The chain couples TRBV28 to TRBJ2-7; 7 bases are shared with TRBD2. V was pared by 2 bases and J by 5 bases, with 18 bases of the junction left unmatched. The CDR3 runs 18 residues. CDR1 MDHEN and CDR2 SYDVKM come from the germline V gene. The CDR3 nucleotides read TGTGCCAGCAGTTTACGAGCGGGACCTTTACTACGGGGGGACGAGCAGTACTTC. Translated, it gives CASSLRAGPLLRGDEQYF.

CDR3 region: CASTATGTSVGNEQFF. The CDR3 DNA is TGTGCCAGCACCGCTACCGGGACTAGCGTCGGCAATGAGCAGTTCTTC. The chain uses TRBV6-2 or TRBV6-3 and TRBJ2-1; 10 bases are a match to TRBD2. This CDR3 comprises 16 residues. Trimming took 7 bases from V and 6 from J; bases not matched to a gene: 12. Germline V gene lookup returns CDR1 MNHEY and CDR2 SVGEGT.

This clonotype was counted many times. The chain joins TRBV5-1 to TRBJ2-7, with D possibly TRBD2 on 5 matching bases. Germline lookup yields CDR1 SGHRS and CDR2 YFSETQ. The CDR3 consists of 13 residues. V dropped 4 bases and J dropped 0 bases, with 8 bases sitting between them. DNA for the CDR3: TGCGCCAGCAGCCGCAGCGGCTCCTACGAGCAGTACTTC. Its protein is CASSRSGSYEQYF.

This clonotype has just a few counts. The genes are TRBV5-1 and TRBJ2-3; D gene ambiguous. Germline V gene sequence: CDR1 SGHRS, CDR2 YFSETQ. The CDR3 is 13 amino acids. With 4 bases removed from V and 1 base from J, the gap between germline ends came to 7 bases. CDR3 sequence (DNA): TGCGCCAGCAGCCACATCCGCACAGATACGCAGTATTTT. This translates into CASSHIRTDTQYF.

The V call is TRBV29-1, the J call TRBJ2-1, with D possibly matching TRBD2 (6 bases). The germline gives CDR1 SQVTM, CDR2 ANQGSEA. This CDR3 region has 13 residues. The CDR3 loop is CGGRPGSRNEQFF. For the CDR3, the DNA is TGCGGGGGGAGGCCAGGAAGTAGGAATGAGCAGTTCTTC.

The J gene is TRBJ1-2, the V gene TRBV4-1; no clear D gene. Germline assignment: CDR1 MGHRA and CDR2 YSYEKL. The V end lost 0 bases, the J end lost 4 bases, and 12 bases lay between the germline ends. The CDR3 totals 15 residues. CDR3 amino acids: CASSQDRSLPYGYTF. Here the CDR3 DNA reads TGCGCCAGCAGCCAAGATCGGAGCTTACCCTATGGCTACACCTTC.

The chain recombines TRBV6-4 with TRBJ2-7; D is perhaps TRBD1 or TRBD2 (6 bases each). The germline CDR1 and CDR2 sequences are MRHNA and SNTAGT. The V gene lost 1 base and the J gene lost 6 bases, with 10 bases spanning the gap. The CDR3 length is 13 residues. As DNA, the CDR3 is TGTGCCAGCAGTGACTACGGGGGCGGCGAGCAGTACTTC. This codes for CASSDYGGGEQYF.

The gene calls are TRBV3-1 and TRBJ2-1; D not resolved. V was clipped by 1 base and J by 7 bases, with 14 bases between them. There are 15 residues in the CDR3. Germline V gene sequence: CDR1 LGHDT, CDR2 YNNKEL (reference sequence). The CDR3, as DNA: TGTGCCAGCAGCCAAGGGGCCGGCCCGAGGAATGAGCAGTTCTTC. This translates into CASSQGAGPRNEQFF.

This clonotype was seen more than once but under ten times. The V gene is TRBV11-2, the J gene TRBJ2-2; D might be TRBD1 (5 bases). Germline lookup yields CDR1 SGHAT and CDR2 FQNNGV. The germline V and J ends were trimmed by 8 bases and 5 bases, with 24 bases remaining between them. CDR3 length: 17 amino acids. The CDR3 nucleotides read TGTGCCAGCTCCCCTTACGAGACCCAGGGCGCGACCGGGGAGCTGTTTTTT. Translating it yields CASSPYETQGATGELFF.

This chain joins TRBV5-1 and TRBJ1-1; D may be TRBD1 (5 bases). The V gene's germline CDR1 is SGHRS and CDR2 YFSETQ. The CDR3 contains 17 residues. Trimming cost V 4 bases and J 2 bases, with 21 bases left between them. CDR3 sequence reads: CASSPSGTSTRNTEAFF. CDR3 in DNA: TGCGCCAGCAGCCCATCCGGGACCTCTACACGTAACACTGAAGCTTTCTTT.

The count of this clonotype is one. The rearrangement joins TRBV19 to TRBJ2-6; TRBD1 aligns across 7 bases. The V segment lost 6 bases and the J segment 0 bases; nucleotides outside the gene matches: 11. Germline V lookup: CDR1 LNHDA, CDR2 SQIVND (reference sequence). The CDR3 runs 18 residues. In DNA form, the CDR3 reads TGTGCCAGTAGCGGGTGGACAGGCATACACTCTGGGGCCAACGTCCTGACTTTC. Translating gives CASSGWTGIHSGANVLTF.

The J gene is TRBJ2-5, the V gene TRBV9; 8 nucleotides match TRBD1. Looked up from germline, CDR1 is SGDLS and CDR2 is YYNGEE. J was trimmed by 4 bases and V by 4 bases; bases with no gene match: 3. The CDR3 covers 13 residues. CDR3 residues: CASSRGQAETQYF. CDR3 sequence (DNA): TGTGCCAGCAGCAGGGGACAGGCAGAGACCCAGTACTTC.

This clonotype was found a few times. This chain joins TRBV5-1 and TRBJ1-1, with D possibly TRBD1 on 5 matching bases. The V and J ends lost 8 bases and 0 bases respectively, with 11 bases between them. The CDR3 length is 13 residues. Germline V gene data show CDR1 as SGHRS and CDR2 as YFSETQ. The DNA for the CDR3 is TGCGCCAGTCGGACACCCTTGAACACTGAAGCTTTCTTT. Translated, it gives CASRTPLNTEAFF.

This CDR3 is CASSLSPVGTGALGDGYTF. DNA for the CDR3: TGTGCCAGCAGCTTGTCGCCTGTAGGGACAGGGGCACTTGGGGATGGCTACACCTTC. This chain connects TRBV5-5 to TRBJ1-2; the match to TRBD1 covers 10 bases. This CDR3 is built from 19 residues. V trimming: 1 base; J trimming: 6 bases; junction bases outside the gene matches: 18. CDR1 and CDR2 from the germline V gene are SGHKS and YYEKEE (reference sequence). The full variable domain, its missing parts supplied by reference TRBV5-5 and TRBJ1-2, is DAGVTQSPTHLIKTRGQQVTLRCSPISGHKSVSWYQQVLGQGPQFIFQYYEKEERGRGNFPDRFSARQFPNYSSELNVNALLLGDSALYLCASSLSPVGTGALGDGYTFGSGTRLTVV.

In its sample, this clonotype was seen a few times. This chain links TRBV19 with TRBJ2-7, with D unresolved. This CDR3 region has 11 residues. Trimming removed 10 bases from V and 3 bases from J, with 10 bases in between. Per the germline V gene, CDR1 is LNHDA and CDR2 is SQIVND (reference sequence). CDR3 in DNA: TGTGCCACCGAACGCGGCTACGAGCAGTACTTC. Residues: CATERGYEQYF.

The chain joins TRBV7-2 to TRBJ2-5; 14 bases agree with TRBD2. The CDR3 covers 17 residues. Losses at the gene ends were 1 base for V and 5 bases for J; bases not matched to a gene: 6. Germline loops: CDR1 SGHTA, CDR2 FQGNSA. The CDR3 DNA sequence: TGTGCCAGCAGCTTAGGGACCAGACTAGCGGGGGGGGAGACCCAGTACTTC. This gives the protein CASSLGTRLAGGETQYF.

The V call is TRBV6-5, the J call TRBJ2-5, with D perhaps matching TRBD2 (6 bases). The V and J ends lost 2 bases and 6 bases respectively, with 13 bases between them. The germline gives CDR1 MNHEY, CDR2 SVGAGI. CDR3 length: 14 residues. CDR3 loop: CASSYGRGLKTQYF. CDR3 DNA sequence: TGTGCCAGCAGTTACGGGCGGGGTCTAAAGACCCAGTACTTC.

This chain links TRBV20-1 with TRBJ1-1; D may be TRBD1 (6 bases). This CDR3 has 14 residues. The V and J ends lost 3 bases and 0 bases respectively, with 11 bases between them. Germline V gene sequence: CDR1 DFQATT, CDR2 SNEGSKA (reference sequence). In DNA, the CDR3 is TGCAGTGCTAGCAAGGGGGGGCTGAACACTGAAGCTTTCTTT. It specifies CSASKGGLNTEAFF.

The chain's CDR3 is CASSRGRGGGKLFF. CDR3 bases: TGTGCCAGCAGTCGCGGACGGGGAGGAGGAAAACTGTTTTTT. The chain has TRBV6-5 and TRBJ1-4, with no clear D. CDR3 length: 14 amino acids. Germline V gives CDR1 MNHEY, CDR2 SVGAGI. Trimming removed 5 bases at V and 10 bases at J, with 17 bases between.

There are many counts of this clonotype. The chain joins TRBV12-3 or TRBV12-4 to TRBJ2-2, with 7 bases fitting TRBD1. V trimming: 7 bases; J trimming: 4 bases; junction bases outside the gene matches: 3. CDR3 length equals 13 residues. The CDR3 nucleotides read TGTGCCAGCACCGGACAGGTCACCGGGGAGCTGTTTTTT. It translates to CASTGQVTGELFF.

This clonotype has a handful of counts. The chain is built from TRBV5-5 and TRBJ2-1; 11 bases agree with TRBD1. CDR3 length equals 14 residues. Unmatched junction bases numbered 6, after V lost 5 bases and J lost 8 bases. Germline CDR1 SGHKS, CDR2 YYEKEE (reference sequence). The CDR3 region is CASSSRTGGYEQFF. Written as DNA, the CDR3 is TGTGCCAGCAGTTCAAGGACAGGGGGCTATGAGCAGTTCTTC. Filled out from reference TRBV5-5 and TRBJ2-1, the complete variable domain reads DAGVTQSPTHLIKTRGQQVTLRCSPISGHKSVSWYQQVLGQGPQFIFQYYEKEERGRGNFPDRFSARQFPNYSSELNVNALLLGDSALYLCASSSRTGGYEQFFGPGTRLTVL.

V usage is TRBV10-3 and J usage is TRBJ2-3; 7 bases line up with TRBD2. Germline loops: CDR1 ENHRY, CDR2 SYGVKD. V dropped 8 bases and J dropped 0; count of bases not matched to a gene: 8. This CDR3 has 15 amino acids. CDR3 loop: CAIAAGELSTDTQYF. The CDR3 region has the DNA TGTGCCATCGCCGCGGGGGAGCTCAGCACAGATACGCAGTATTTT.

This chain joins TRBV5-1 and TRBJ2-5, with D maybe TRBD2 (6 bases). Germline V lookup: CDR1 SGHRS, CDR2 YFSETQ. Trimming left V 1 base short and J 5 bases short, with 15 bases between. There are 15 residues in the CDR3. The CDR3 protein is CASSLSRVAVETQYF. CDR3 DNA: TGCGCCAGCAGCTTGTCTAGGGTAGCGGTGGAGACCCAGTACTTC.

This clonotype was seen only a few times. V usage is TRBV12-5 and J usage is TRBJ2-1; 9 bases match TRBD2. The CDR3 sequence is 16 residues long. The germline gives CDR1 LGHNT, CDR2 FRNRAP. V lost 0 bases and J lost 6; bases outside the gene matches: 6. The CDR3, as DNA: TGTGCTAGTGGTTTGGTCCTGGCTAGCGGGGCCAATGAGCAGTTCTTC. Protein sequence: CASGLVLASGANEQFF.

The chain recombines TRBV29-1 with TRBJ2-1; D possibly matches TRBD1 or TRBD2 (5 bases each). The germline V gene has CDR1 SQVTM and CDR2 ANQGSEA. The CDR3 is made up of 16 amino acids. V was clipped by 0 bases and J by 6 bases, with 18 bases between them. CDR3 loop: CSVEDRRTGTLNEQFF. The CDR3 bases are TGCAGCGTTGAAGACCGCCGCACCGGGACCCTCAATGAGCAGTTCTTC.

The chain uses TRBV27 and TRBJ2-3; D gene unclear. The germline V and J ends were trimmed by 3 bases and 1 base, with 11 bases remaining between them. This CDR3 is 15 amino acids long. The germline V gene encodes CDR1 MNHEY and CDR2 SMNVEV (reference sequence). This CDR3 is CASSFSGFGTDTQYF. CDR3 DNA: TGTGCCAGCAGTTTCTCCGGCTTCGGCACAGATACGCAGTATTTT.

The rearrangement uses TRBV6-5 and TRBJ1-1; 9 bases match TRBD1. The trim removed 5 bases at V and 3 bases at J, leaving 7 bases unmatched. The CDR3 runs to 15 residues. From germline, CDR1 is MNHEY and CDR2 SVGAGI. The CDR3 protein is CASSRNRGRDTEAFF. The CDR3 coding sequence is TGTGCCAGCAGTCGAAACAGGGGGCGCGACACTGAAGCTTTCTTT.

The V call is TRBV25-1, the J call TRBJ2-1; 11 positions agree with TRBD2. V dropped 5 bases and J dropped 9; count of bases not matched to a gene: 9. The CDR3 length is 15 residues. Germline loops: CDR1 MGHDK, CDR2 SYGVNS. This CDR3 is CASSTSGTSGVEQFF. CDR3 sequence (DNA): TGTGCCAGCAGTACCTCCGGGACTAGCGGCGTTGAGCAGTTCTTC.